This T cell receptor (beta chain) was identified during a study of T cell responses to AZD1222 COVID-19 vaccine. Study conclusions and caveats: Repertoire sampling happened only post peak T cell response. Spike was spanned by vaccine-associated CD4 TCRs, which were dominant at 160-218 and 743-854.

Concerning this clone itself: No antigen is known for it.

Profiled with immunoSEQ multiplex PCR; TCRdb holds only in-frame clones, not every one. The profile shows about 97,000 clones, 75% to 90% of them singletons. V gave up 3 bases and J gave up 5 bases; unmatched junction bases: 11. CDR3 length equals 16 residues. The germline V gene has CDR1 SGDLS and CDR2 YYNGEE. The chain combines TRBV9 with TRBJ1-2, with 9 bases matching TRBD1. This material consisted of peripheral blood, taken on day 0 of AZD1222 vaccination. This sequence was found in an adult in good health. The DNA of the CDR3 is TGTGCCAGCAGCGCCCGGGTTACAGGGGGCCGGTATGGCTACACCTTC. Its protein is CASSARVTGGRYGYTF.